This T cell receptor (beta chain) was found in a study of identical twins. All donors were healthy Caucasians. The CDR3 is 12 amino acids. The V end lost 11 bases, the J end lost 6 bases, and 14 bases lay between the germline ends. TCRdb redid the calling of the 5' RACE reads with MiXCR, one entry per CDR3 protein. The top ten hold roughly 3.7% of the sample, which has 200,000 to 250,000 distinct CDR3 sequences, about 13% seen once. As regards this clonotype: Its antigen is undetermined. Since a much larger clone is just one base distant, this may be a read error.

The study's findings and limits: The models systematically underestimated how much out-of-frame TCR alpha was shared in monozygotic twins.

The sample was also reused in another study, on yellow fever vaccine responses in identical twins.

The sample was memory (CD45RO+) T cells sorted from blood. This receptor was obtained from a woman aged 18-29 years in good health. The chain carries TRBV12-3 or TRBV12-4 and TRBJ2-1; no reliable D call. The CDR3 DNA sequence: TGTGCCCCTTCGACGGACCTCAATGAGCAGTTCTTC. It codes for CAPSTDLNEQFF.